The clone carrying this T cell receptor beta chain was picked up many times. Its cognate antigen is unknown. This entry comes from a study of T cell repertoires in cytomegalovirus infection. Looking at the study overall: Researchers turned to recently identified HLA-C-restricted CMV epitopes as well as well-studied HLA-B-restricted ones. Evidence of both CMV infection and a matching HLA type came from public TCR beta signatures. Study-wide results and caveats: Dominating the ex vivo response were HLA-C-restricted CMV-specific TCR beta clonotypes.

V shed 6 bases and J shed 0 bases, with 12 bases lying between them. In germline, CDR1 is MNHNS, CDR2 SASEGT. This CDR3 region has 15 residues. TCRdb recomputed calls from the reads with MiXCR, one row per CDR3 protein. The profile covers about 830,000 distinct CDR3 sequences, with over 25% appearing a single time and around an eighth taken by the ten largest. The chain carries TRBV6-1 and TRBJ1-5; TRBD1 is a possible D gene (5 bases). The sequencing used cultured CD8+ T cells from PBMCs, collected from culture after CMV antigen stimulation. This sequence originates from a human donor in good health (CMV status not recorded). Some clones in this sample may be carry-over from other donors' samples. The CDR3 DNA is TGTGCCAGCAGCGACAGTAACTATAGCAATCAGCCCCAGCATTTT. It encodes CASSDSNYSNQPQHF.